Here is one TCR beta chain with its context. This receptor's antigen is unknown. The junction does not match germline at one end; this may be a read error. This entry belongs to a study of blood T cells in healthy people across ages (dated by TCRdb to 2013 to 2016). For the wider study: In model experiments, template switching captured roughly one uniquely barcoded TCR beta cDNA molecule for every two T cells. To track age-related changes in TCR beta repertoire diversity, the study relied on deep sequencing normalized with unique cDNA molecular identifiers. The donors were split into four age groups: young (average around 15 years), middle-aged (39), aged (about 56) and long-lived (roughly 77). Using the same blood draw, the study looked at two additional independent replicas of 1 million unique cDNA reads for two donors, one aged 18 to 30 and the other aged 80 or older. What the research found in general, with its limitations: Estimates of total diversity based on one million sequenced T cells were considered lower bounds and underestimates. Compared with the aged group, more naive CD4+ T cells, fewer expanded clones and increased TCR diversity were shown by the long-lived group, suggesting age selection. Because donor CMV infection status was unknown, age-related changes in expanded clonotypes were potentially confounded. Conclusive comparison of naive and antigen-experienced compartments was prevented by the profiling of bulk unsorted PBMCs. Observed TCR beta diversity per million T cells fell roughly linearly with age, and a significant reduction was already apparent by age around 40. Observed TCR beta diversity correlated strongly with the percentage of naive T cells measured by flow cytometry.

Library preparation was by 5' RACE. TCRdb shows the sequencer as Illumina HiSeq 2500. A second about 7 to 11 cycle PCR used a sample-barcoded 5' primer and a J-beta primer mix. A unique molecular identifier was introduced onto each TCR beta cDNA molecule by a template-switch 5' adaptor carrying 12 random nucleotides. At least 3 million CDR3-containing paired-end reads were obtained from each sample. First-strand cDNA synthesis was performed from all RNA using the Mint cDNA synthesis kit, with priming by a TRBC-specific oligonucleotide. All cDNA was treated with uracil-DNA glycosylase and then went through a first 18-cycle PCR with the universal primers M1SS and BC2_uni_R. Processing in the source paper ran as follows. Each sample was normalized by randomly selecting 1 million high-quality reads, each carrying a distinct molecular identifier. Instead of being binned into consensus sequences, reads with shared molecular identifiers were discarded. CDR3 identification, clonotype clustering and error correction used MiTCR with a Q25 quality threshold and the strictest error-elimination algorithm. A nonparametric unseen species model using Euler transformation provided a lower-bound estimate of total TCR beta diversity. Through fastp at Q25 and MiXCR, TCRdb rebuilt clones from the public reads, retaining in-frame beta chains. One record per CDR3 amino acid sequence lists the most common genes and DNA. The V and J calls shown here were made by TCRdb, not taken from the authors' results. The table for this sample lists some 760,000 distinct CDR3 sequences; 25% of them were counted only once. The ten largest clones capture just under 9.5% of the sample.

The donors were roughly 39 Caucasian individuals from Russia, aged roughly 6 to 90 years, who were systemically healthy. Roughly 9 milliliters of peripheral blood were drawn from each donor into EDTA-treated Vacutainer tubes. PBMCs were isolated by Ficoll-Paque density-gradient centrifugation, with at least 6 million obtained per sample. Total RNA was extracted from PBMCs with Trizol reagent, with at least 5.5 micrograms obtained per sample. For every donor, flow cytometry on a PBMC aliquot measured the percentage of naive CD45RAhigh/CD27high T cells. CDR1 and CDR2 (LGHDT, YNNKEL) derive from the germline V gene (reference sequence). The CDR3 spans 15 residues, from the cysteine through the phenylalanine. The CDR3 DNA has 45 bases and is translated from base 1. This same sample was also part of a study on T cells of mothers and their children. As noted in the second study: Nine systemically healthy Caucasian individuals served as donors, namely three mothers together with their six children. cDNA synthesis used all of the extracted RNA, with 1.5 ug of RNA in each 15 ul reaction. In the second PCR, sample barcodes and 2-4 random nucleotides were introduced via the M1S primer. Each mother yielded over 8 million TCR beta CDR3 reads and each child roughly 3.1 million reads. TCR recombination output is similarly shaped by thymic selection in related and unrelated pairs, with a minor effect exerted by inherited differences. Related mother-child pairs always showed normalized repertoire overlap that was slightly higher than in unrelated mother-child pairs, though the difference was never significant. No persistent microchimeric T cell clones were detected, at a sensitivity of roughly 100 clones per million clonotypes. Deep NGS was used in the study to compare the TCR beta repertoires of mothers and children and to look for features that separate related mother-child pairs from unrelated individuals. Mothers averaged about 40 +/- 4 years of age and children averaged around 10 +/- 4 years. After adapters were ligated using NEBNext reagents, the libraries underwent 100+100 nt paired-end sequencing on an Illumina HiSeq 2000. To avoid cross-contamination, the mother libraries and the child libraries were prepared a month apart and sequenced in separate runs. For each donor, between roughly 450,000 and 2,200,000 distinct TCR beta clonotypes were identified. Naive TCR beta clonotypes were estimated from low-frequency clonotypes matched to each donor's FACS-determined naive share, without sorting.

The TCR originated in a boy aged 5-17 years in good health. The chain couples TRBV3-1 to TRBJ2-2; 8 of the junction bases match TRBD2. The sequencing sample was made of blood. The DNA reads as follows: TGTGCCAGCAGCCTCCCATCGGGGGGGATCGGGCAGCTGTTTTTT. Its protein reads: CASSLPSGGIGQLFF.